These 30 T cell receptor beta chains were all obtained from the same sample, sequenced in a study of cytomegalovirus exposure and HLA in healthy donors. PCR employed 60 Vbeta and 13 Jbeta primers. TCRdb keeps only in-frame clones here, not all; method: immunoSEQ multiplex PCR. The repertoire holds 140,000 or so clones, with 70% as singletons. Sequencing was done on a sample of PBMCs. Receptors originate from a woman between 25 and 40 years old in good health and CMV-seronegative.

V usage is TRBV6-1 and J usage is TRBJ1-3, with 7 bases lining up with TRBD1. V lost 11 bases and J lost 4; bases outside the gene matches: 14. CDR3 size: 15 residues. Germline lookup yields CDR1 MNHNS and CDR2 SASEGT. CDR3 nucleotide sequence: TGTGCCGGAAAGACGACAGGGAACCTAGGAAACACCATATATTTT. This codes for CAGKTTGNLGNTIYF.

There are a few counts of this clone. V gene TRBV30 combines with J gene TRBJ1-4; D is perhaps TRBD1 (5 bases). The CDR3 has 16 residues. V dropped 0 bases and J dropped 1 base, with 12 bases sitting between them. Germline loops: CDR1 GTSNPN, CDR2 SVGIG (reference sequence). The CDR3 sequence is CAWSVSRAVTNEKLFF. Here the CDR3 DNA reads TGTGCCTGGAGTGTAAGCAGGGCAGTAACTAATGAAAAACTGTTTTTT.

This clone was counted only a few times. V is TRBV6-6 and J is TRBJ2-1, with 9 bases identical to TRBD2. Germline assignment: CDR1 MNHNY and CDR2 SVGAGI (reference sequence). The CDR3 has 15 residues. The V segment lost 2 bases and the J segment 12 bases; nucleotides outside the gene matches: 11. The CDR3 is CASSYRAGGFFGQFF. The CDR3 region has the DNA TGTGCCAGCAGTTACCGCGCGGGGGGGTTTTTTGGGCAGTTCTTC.

The chain has TRBV6-5 and TRBJ1-5; D perhaps matches TRBD1 (5 bases). Germline V gene data show CDR1 as MNHEY and CDR2 as SVGAGI. The V end was cut by 4 bases, the J end by 4 bases, with 8 bases between. The CDR3 covers 13 residues. For the CDR3, the DNA is TGTGCCAGCAGTTTGGCAGGGAATCAGCCCCAGCATTTT. Protein product: CASSLAGNQPQHF.

The chain recombines TRBV9 with TRBJ1-1; a possible D gene is TRBD1 (6 bases). The V gene's germline CDR1 is SGDLS and CDR2 YYNGEE. There are 15 residues in the CDR3. V was cut by 3 bases and J by 2 bases, with 14 bases left in between. The CDR3 protein is CASSAAGTQNTEAFF. The CDR3 bases are TGTGCCAGCAGCGCGGCCGGGACACAAAACACTGAAGCTTTCTTT.

The DNA for the CDR3 is TGCGCCAGCAGCCCCTTAGGCAATCAGCCCCAGCATTTT. It specifies CASSPLGNQPQHF. V and J are TRBV5-1 and TRBJ1-5, with D unclear. Germline V lookup: CDR1 SGHRS, CDR2 YFSETQ. The CDR3 contains 13 residues. The V end was cut by 4 bases, the J end by 2 bases, with 7 bases between.

V is TRBV25-1 and J is TRBJ2-5; a weak D match, TRBD1 (6 bases). The CDR3 loop spans 16 amino acids. V lost 0 bases, J lost 1 base, and 12 bases lay in between. Germline CDR1 and CDR2: MGHDK and SYGVNS. DNA of the CDR3: TGTGCCAGCAGTGAATATTTCGGCAGGGGCCAAGAGACCCAGTACTTC. Residues: CASSEYFGRGQETQYF.

This clone has a single count. This rearrangement joins TRBV5-1 to TRBJ1-1; possible D gene TRBD1, 5 bases. The length of the CDR3 is 12 residues. The V and J ends lost 6 bases and 7 bases respectively, with 13 bases between them. Per germline, CDR1 SGHRS and CDR2 YFSETQ. The CDR3 reads CASNRGLGEAFF. Here the CDR3 DNA reads TGCGCCAGCAATAGGGGATTAGGTGAAGCTTTCTTT. The full variable domain, completed using reference TRBV5-1 and TRBJ1-1, is KAGVTQTPRYLIKTRGQQVTLSCSPISGHRSVSWYQQTPGQGLQFLFEYFSETQRNKGNFPGRFSGRQFSNSRSEMNVSTLELGDSALYLCASNRGLGEAFFGQGTRLTVV.

This clone was counted between two and nine times. This sequence joins TRBV18 and TRBJ2-5, with D perhaps matching TRBD1 (5 bases). Per the germline V gene, CDR1 is KGHSH and CDR2 is LQKENI. This CDR3 is 15 amino acids long. V shed 3 bases and J shed 5 bases, with 16 bases lying between them. The CDR3 DNA reads as TGTGCCAGCTCACCGAATCGGGCAGGGCGGGAGACCCAGTACTTC. It translates to CASSPNRAGRETQYF.

The rearrangement joins TRBV2 to TRBJ2-5; the D gene is possibly TRBD1 (6 bases). With the DNA end fitting TRBJ2-7 better, the J assignment may be wrong. The CDR3 has 15 residues. Germline V gene lookup returns CDR1 SNHLY and CDR2 FYNNEI. CDR3: CASYPTVRTGPEQYF. CDR3 DNA: TGTGCCAGCTATCCAACCGTGAGAACAGGGCCCGAGCAGTACTTC.

The chain couples TRBV5-1 to TRBJ2-5; weak D call: TRBD2 (6 bases). V lost 7 bases, J lost 1 base, and 11 bases lay in between. Germline V gene data show CDR1 as SGHRS and CDR2 as YFSETQ. The CDR3 spans 13 residues. The CDR3 DNA sequence: TGCGCCAGCCAGCGGAGGGGCCAAGAGACCCAGTACTTC. This gives the protein CASQRRGQETQYF.

The V gene is TRBV23-1, the J gene TRBJ1-1; D gene ambiguous. TRBV23-1 is filed as an ORF, its function uncertain. The CDR3 loop spans 13 amino acids. The V end was cut by 3 bases, the J end by 2 bases, with 7 bases between. As DNA, the CDR3 is TGCGCCAGCAGTCACCTATCCAACACTGAAGCTTTCTTT. Translated: CASSHLSNTEAFF.

This clone was found a few times. The V and J genes are TRBV19 and TRBJ1-6; 12 bases fit TRBD1. The CDR3 consists of 17 residues. Germline values: CDR1 LNHDA, CDR2 SQIVND (reference sequence). V lost 9 bases to trimming and J lost 6 bases; unmatched junction nucleotides: 12. The CDR3 sequence: CASQDGTGGASNSPLHF. The CDR3 DNA reads as TGTGCCAGCCAGGATGGGACAGGGGGCGCGAGTAATTCACCCCTCCACTTT.

This clone occurred once. This chain joins TRBV5-4 and TRBJ2-1, with 8 bases that match TRBD2. Germline CDR1 reads SGHNT; CDR2 reads YYREEE (reference sequence). The length of the CDR3 is 15 residues. The trim removed 4 bases at V and 5 bases at J, leaving 8 bases unmatched. CDR3 region: CASSREGGSHNEQFF. CDR3 nucleotides: TGTGCCAGCAGCCGGGAGGGGGGGAGCCACAATGAGCAGTTCTTC.

The chain links TRBV5-1 to TRBJ2-1; 9 positions agree with TRBD1. V shed 4 bases, J shed 2 bases, and the junction held 4 bases outside the gene matches. Germline V lookup: CDR1 SGHRS, CDR2 YFSETQ. This CDR3 is 15 amino acids long. In DNA, the CDR3 is TGCGCCAGCAGCCTGGACAGGGGTGCCTACAATGAGCAGTTCTTC. Translated: CASSLDRGAYNEQFF.

The chain is built from TRBV7-9 and TRBJ1-6; D is ambiguous. Germline V gene data show CDR1 as SEHNR and CDR2 as FQNEAQ (reference sequence). Trimming shortened V by 4 bases and J by 9 bases, and 10 bases separated the two germline ends. The CDR3 contains 13 residues. The CDR3 loop is CASSSLESSPLHF. Here the CDR3 DNA reads TGTGCCAGCAGCTCACTTGAGAGTTCACCCCTCCACTTT. The full variable domain, with the rest looked up from reference TRBV7-9 and TRBJ1-6, is DTGVSQNPRHKITKRGQNVTFRCDPISEHNRLYWYRQTLGQGPEFLTYFQNEAQLEKSRLLSDRFSAERPKGSFSTLEIQRTEQGDSAMYLCASSSLESSPLHFGNGTRLTVT.

V and J are TRBV10-3 and TRBJ2-5; 8 positions agree with TRBD2. The closer fit of TRBJ2-7 to the DNA end suggests the J call may be wrong. The germline CDR1 and CDR2 sequences are ENHRY and SYGVKD. CDR3 length: 13 residues. CDR3 nucleotide sequence: TGTGCCATAAGAGCGGGAGCGGTTTACGAGCAGTACTTC. Its protein product is CAIRAGAVYEQYF.

This clone was found a few times. This chain uses TRBV6-1 with TRBJ1-1; unclear D gene. In germline, CDR1 is MNHNS, CDR2 SASEGT. The CDR3 length is 13 residues. V lost 3 bases and J 4 bases, leaving 9 bases between the germline ends. The CDR3 reads CASSETRSTEAFF. In nucleotides, the CDR3 is TGTGCCAGCAGTGAGACAAGGTCCACTGAAGCTTTCTTT.

This clone was seen more than once but under ten times. The chain joins TRBV15 to TRBJ1-1; D gene uncertain. V shed 2 bases and J shed 1 base, with 8 bases lying between them. Germline V lookup: CDR1 LNHNV, CDR2 YYDKDF (reference sequence). This CDR3 contains 14 residues. CDR3 bases: TGTGCCACCAGCAGACGCGGGAGGAACACTGAAGCTTTCTTT. Translated: CATSRRGRNTEAFF.

This chain joins TRBV6-5 and TRBJ2-3; no clear D. CDR3 size: 12 residues. The germline gives CDR1 MNHEY, CDR2 SVGAGI. V gave up 2 bases and J gave up 4 bases, with 4 bases separating them. CDR3 residues: CASSYAADTQYF. CDR3 nucleotides: TGTGCCAGCAGTTACGCGGCAGATACGCAGTATTTT.

V and J are TRBV7-2 and TRBJ1-2; 9 bases line up with TRBD1. Germline V gene sequence: CDR1 SGHTA, CDR2 FQGNSA. This CDR3 comprises 13 residues. V shed 5 bases and J 5 bases; nucleotides not matched to a gene: 3. As DNA, the CDR3 is TGTGCCAGCAGCGCCGGGACAGGGTATGGCTACACCTTC. This translates into CASSAGTGYGYTF.

The chain couples TRBV11-3 to TRBJ1-5; D gene ambiguous. CDR1 is SGHNT and CDR2 is YENEEA in the germline V gene. CDR3 length: 18 amino acids. Trimming cost V 5 bases and J 0 bases, with 20 bases left between them. This chain's CDR3 is CASSPGEESLYSNQPQHF. The CDR3 DNA reads TGTGCCAGCAGCCCTGGAGAAGAGTCACTTTATAGCAATCAGCCCCAGCATTTT.

The genes are TRBV2 and TRBJ2-7; 13 bases are a match to TRBD2. V trimming: 7 bases; J trimming: 7 bases; junction bases outside the gene matches: 10. Germline assignment: CDR1 SNHLY and CDR2 FYNNEI. This CDR3 has 15 amino acids. CDR3 DNA: TGTGCCAGCAAGGGGACTAGCGGGAAAGAGAGAGAGCAGTACTTC. Translating gives CASKGTSGKEREQYF.

The chain couples TRBV14 to TRBJ1-2, with 9 bases lining up with TRBD1. With 4 bases clipped from V and 8 bases from J, the junction kept 14 bases outside the gene matches. The length of the CDR3 is 16 residues. The germline CDR1 and CDR2 sequences are SGHDN and FVKESK. As DNA, the CDR3 is TGTGCCAGCAGCCCACCCCCGGGACAGGGTATGAGCGGCTACACCTTC. Protein product: CASSPPPGQGMSGYTF.

This clone was detected only a few times. J is TRBJ1-1 and V is TRBV5-4; a possible D gene is TRBD1 (6 bases). V was shortened by 5 bases and J by 1 base, with 9 bases between the two germline ends. CDR1 is SGHNT and CDR2 is YYREEE in the germline V gene (reference sequence). CDR3 length: 13 residues. The CDR3 loop reads CASSWDTNTEAFF. CDR3 in DNA: TGTGCCAGCAGTTGGGACACGAACACTGAAGCTTTCTTT.

The chain recombines TRBV11-2 with TRBJ2-7, with 11 nucleotides matching TRBD2. J lost 1 base, V lost 5 bases, and 4 bases had no gene match. Germline V lookup: CDR1 SGHAT, CDR2 FQNNGV. The CDR3 loop spans 15 amino acids. The CDR3 reads CASSRTSGLSYEQYF. CDR3 in DNA: TGTGCCAGCAGCCGGACTAGCGGGCTATCCTACGAGCAGTACTTC.

The chain is built from TRBV6-1 and TRBJ1-5; no reliable D call. This CDR3 spans 14 amino acids. Trimming left V 5 bases short and J 6 bases short, with 14 bases between. CDR1 is MNHNS, CDR2 SASEGT, per germline. The CDR3 DNA reads as TGTGCCAGCAGTCCCCCGGGGTCTGCTCAGCCCCAGCATTTT. Protein sequence: CASSPPGSAQPQHF.

This rearrangement joins TRBV2 to TRBJ1-1; 9 bases match TRBD1. Per germline, CDR1 SNHLY and CDR2 FYNNEI. J lost 5 bases, V lost 7 bases, and 5 bases had no gene match. There are 13 residues in the CDR3. The CDR3 nucleotides read TGTGCCAGCACTCCAGACAGGGGGACTGAAGCTTTCTTT. Translated, it gives CASTPDRGTEAFF. The full variable domain, with the rest looked up from reference TRBV2 and TRBJ1-1, is EPEVTQTPSHQVTQMGQEVILRCVPISNHLYFYWYRQILGQKVEFLVSFYNNEISEKSEIFDDQFSVERPDGSNFTLKIRSTKLEDSAMYFCASTPDRGTEAFFGQGTRLTVV.

V gene TRBV7-2 combines with J gene TRBJ1-6; tentatively, D is TRBD1 (5 bases). This CDR3 is built from 15 residues. Germline V gene sequence: CDR1 SGHTA, CDR2 FQGNSA. V lost 1 base and J lost 10, with 14 bases in between. The CDR3 DNA reads as TGTGCCAGCAGCTTAGTCTCGGGGGTGGGGTCACCCCTCCACTTT. Residues: CASSLVSGVGSPLHF.

CDR3 sequence: CARRLVEGAEQFF. The CDR3 nucleotides read TGTGCCAGAAGATTGGTGGAGGGGGCTGAGCAGTTCTTC. The J gene is TRBJ2-1, the V gene TRBV9; tentatively, D is TRBD1 (7 bases). Germline V gives CDR1 SGDLS, CDR2 YYNGEE. The CDR3 is made up of 13 amino acids. V lost 8 bases and J 9 bases, leaving 18 bases between the germline ends.